The 8 T cell receptor beta chains below all came from one sample that was sequenced in a study of T cell responses to AZD1222 COVID-19 vaccine. Measured with immunoSEQ multiplex PCR; TCRdb has only the in-frame clones, and not every one. The top ten clones hold roughly 0.99% of a sample with 190,000 or so clones, 85% to 95% of them seen once. The source was peripheral blood, collected 28 days after the second AZD1222 dose. The receptors come from an adult who received the AZD1222 COVID-19 vaccine.

The gene calls are TRBV7-9 and TRBJ1-1; D may be TRBD1 (6 bases). CDR3 length: 12 residues. Germline assignment: CDR1 SEHNR and CDR2 FQNEAQ (reference sequence). V was clipped by 1 base and J by 11 bases, with 11 bases between them. The CDR3 nucleotides are TGTGCCAGCAGCTTAGTGGGGGCGAGGGCTTTCTTT. Translating it yields CASSLVGARAFF.

The count of this clone is one. The chain has TRBV7-3 and TRBJ1-1; D gene uncertain. CDR1 SGHTA and CDR2 FQGTGA come from the germline V gene. CDR3 size: 13 residues. Trimming pared 2 bases from V and 6 bases from J, leaving 10 bases between. CDR3 protein: CASSLDPSAEAFF. The CDR3 DNA follows: TGTGCCAGCAGCTTAGATCCGTCGGCTGAAGCTTTCTTT.

This chain connects TRBV30 to TRBJ1-2; D is undetermined. V dropped 0 bases and J dropped 0 bases, with 8 bases sitting between them. The CDR3 runs 14 residues. Germline values: CDR1 GTSNPN, CDR2 SVGIG (reference sequence). The CDR3 DNA sequence: TGTGCCTGGAGTGTCCCGGCTGCTAACTATGGCTACACCTTC. Translation: CAWSVPAANYGYTF.

This clone appeared once. The rearrangement joins TRBV10-1 to TRBJ2-1; D is perhaps TRBD2 (7 bases). V lost 0 bases and J lost 7, with 16 bases in between. From germline, CDR1 is WNHNN and CDR2 SYGVQD (reference sequence). This CDR3 spans 16 amino acids. CDR3: CASSESPRRGGNEQFF. CDR3 sequence (DNA): TGCGCCAGCAGTGAGTCCCCGAGAAGGGGGGGGAATGAGCAGTTCTTC.

This chain joins TRBV6-1 and TRBJ1-4; the D is unclear. CDR3 length: 15 residues. V lost 3 bases to trimming and J lost 7 bases, with 15 bases between them. Germline V gene sequence: CDR1 MNHNS, CDR2 SASEGT. The CDR3 here is CASSDSSSVGEKLFF. The CDR3 DNA follows: TGTGCCAGCAGTGATTCGTCTTCCGTGGGTGAAAAACTGTTTTTT.

The genes are TRBV7-8 and TRBJ2-2, with a weak D call TRBD1 (5 bases). The CDR3 runs to 15 residues. CDR1 is SGHVS, CDR2 FQNEAQ, per germline. The V and J ends lost 5 bases and 4 bases respectively, with 14 bases between them. CDR3 DNA sequence: TGTGCCAGCAGCAAGAACAGGTTAGGCACCGGGGAGCTGTTTTTT. This codes for CASSKNRLGTGELFF.

The chain has TRBV3-1 (or the pseudogene TRBV3-2) and TRBJ2-1, with 9 bases fitting TRBD2. The germline V gene encodes CDR1 LGHDT and CDR2 YNNKEL (reference sequence). The CDR3 totals 18 residues. V was pared by 0 bases and J by 4 bases, with 10 bases of the junction left unmatched. The CDR3 sequence is CASSQDHITSGSYNEQFF. The CDR3 nucleotides are TGTGCCAGCAGCCAAGATCACATAACTAGCGGGTCGTACAATGAGCAGTTCTTC.

V and J are TRBV9 and TRBJ2-7; 7 bases match TRBD1. With 0 bases clipped from V and 0 bases from J, the junction kept 3 bases outside the gene matches. The CDR3 runs to 15 residues. CDR1 is SGDLS and CDR2 is YYNGEE in the germline V gene. CDR3 residues: CASSVEGQSSYEQYF. The CDR3 region has the DNA TGTGCCAGCAGCGTAGAGGGACAGAGCTCCTACGAGCAGTACTTC. Drawing the rest from reference TRBV9 and TRBJ2-7, the complete variable domain is DSGVTQTPKHLITATGQRVTLRCSPRSGDLSVYWYQQSLDQGLQFLIQYYNGEERAKGNILERFSAQQFPDLHSELNLSSLELGDSALYFCASSVEGQSSYEQYFGPGTRLTVT.